This TCR beta chain came from a study of OX40 agonist ivuxolimab in advanced cancers. With respect to the entire study: The costimulatory receptor OX40 (CD134) was targeted by ivuxolimab, a fully human IgG2 agonistic monoclonal antibody. Of the roughly 50 dose-escalation patients, hepatocellular carcinoma was present in around 20, melanoma in approximately 15, renal cell carcinoma in 9 and head and neck cancer in 9. The monotherapy dose-escalation portion (N ≈ 55 patients) of the phase I ivuxolimab trial is reported in the paper. Intravenous ivuxolimab was administered to patients every 2 weeks at six dose levels: 0.01, 0.1, 0.3, 1.5, 3 and 10 mg/kg. Peripheral TCRbeta sequencing was intended to test whether TCR sequence diversity was altered and clonal T-cell expansion was caused by ivuxolimab. Prior anti-PD-1, anti-PD-L1 or anti-CTLA-4 therapy was permitted, and 40% of dose-escalation patients had received checkpoint inhibitors. In the dose-escalation cohort, 82.7% of patients were male, and the mean age was around 60 years, with a range of roughly 20 to 80. Partial responses occurred in three dose-escalation patients: two with cutaneous melanoma and one with hepatocellular carcinoma.

For sequencing of the TCRbeta CDR3 region, genomic DNA was extracted from the sorted cells. The immunoSEQ Assay was used for sequencing of TCRbeta CDR3 regions. TCRdb re-hosts the immuneACCESS table, in-frame sequences only. Its copies lack some clones; in the studies checked, an unresolved V gene accounts for under half of them, and the cause for the rest is not known. This sample is represented by approximately 49,000 clones; 81% of them were singletons. About 5.8% of the sample goes to the ten largest clones. The trial excluded patients who had a history of autoimmune disease or who were on systemic immunosuppression. Peripheral blood for TCR sequencing was collected from all dose cohorts at baseline, on cycle 4 day 1, and on cycle 7 day 1. Samples came from an open-label, multicenter, first-in-human phase I dose-escalation trial of ivuxolimab. The trial enrolled adults with locally advanced or metastatic head and neck squamous cell, hepatocellular, melanoma or renal cell carcinoma. CD4+ and CD8+ T cells were sorted separately from peripheral blood before TCR sequencing.

What the study reported, not specific to this receptor: Antigen specificity was not determined for the clonally expanded peripheral T cells. Low levels of normalized T-cell clonal expansion were also seen in some nonresponding patients. Clonal expansion of both CD4+ and CD8+ blood T cells was observed from baseline to week 6 at doses 0.1 to 3.0 mg/kg. After ivuxolimab, CD8+ T cells had more expanded clones than CD4+ T cells on average. In the 0.1-3.0 mg/kg groups, partial responders had among the lowest normalized peripheral clonal expansion, particularly in CD8+ T cells.

A note on this clone: Its antigen remains unidentified. Per-base qualities were not stored, and no clone one base away is much larger.

The input for sequencing was CD4+ or CD8+ T cells sorted from blood, taken in a trial of the OX40 agonist ivuxolimab. The sequence derives from an adult with an advanced solid tumor such as melanoma, head and neck, liver or kidney cancer.

The DNA sequence reads TGTGCCAGTAGTATCCTCGGACTAGCTACCATTCAGTACTTC. Its protein is CASSILGLATIQYF. The V and J segments used are TRBV19 and TRBJ2-4; a stretch of 8 junction bases matches TRBD2. The germline V gene encodes CDR1 LNHDA and CDR2 SQIVND (reference sequence). V lost 3 bases and J lost 9 bases, and the count of bases not matched to a germline gene is 7. The CDR3 runs 14 amino acids, cysteine and phenylalanine included. Only the CDR3 portion is preserved as DNA: 42 bases, with reading frame beginning at the first base. When the CDR3 is completed using the reference TRBV19 and TRBJ2-4 genes on either side, the full variable domain is DGGITQSPKYLFRKEGQNVTLSCEQNLNHDAMYWYRQDPGQGLRLIYYSQIVNDFQKGDIAEGYSVSREKKESFPLTVTSAQKNPTAFYLCASSILGLATIQYFGAGTRLSVL.